The rows below give T cell receptor beta chains drawn from one sample of a study of T-cell memory formation after mild COVID-19. TCRdb redid the calling of the 5' RACE reads with MiXCR, one entry per CDR3 protein. The data show tens of thousands of distinct CDR3 sequences, less than 15% seen once. The sample consisted of PBMCs or a T cell subset sorted from them (not recorded which). The receptors here all came from an adult woman who had mild COVID-19 (a few samples of this study predate the infection). Cell type and time point are not known. CDR3s include the opening cysteine and the closing phenylalanine or tryptophan. D genes are given only for firm matches. Clone size is shown for a subset of rows, as once, few, many or a class of expanded clone.

>TRBJ1-5|TRBV7-6|TRBD1|few
CASSFRQGGNQPQHF
TGTGCCAGCAGCTTCCGGCAGGGGGGCAATCAGCCCCAGCATTTT
>TRBJ1-1|TRBV20-1|-|few
CSARGWGPEAFF
TGCAGTGCTAGAGGATGGGGACCTGAAGCTTTCTTT
>TRBJ1-6|TRBV7-9|-|few
CASSSDSLPLHF
TGTGCCAGCAGCTCGGACAGTTTACCCCTCCACTTT
>TRBJ1-1|TRBV6-5|-|-
CASSYGENTEAFF
TGTGCCAGCAGTTACGGAGAGAACACTGAAGCTTTCTTT
>TRBJ1-3|TRBV4-1|-|-
CASSQAGAGNTIYF
TGCGCCAGCAGCCAGGCAGGGGCTGGAAACACCATATATTTT
>TRBJ2-1|TRBV5-1|TRBD2|few
CASSPEAGGPPGNEQFF
TGCGCCAGCAGCCCAGAAGCGGGAGGGCCGCCGGGCAATGAGCAGTTCTTC
>TRBJ1-6|TRBV12-3/TRBV12-4|-|-
CASNIQNSPLHF
TGTGCCAGCAATATCCAAAATTCACCCCTCCACTTT
>TRBJ2-1|TRBV3-1|-|few
CASSQDHSGWREQFF
TGTGCCAGCAGCCAAGATCATTCGGGGTGGCGTGAGCAGTTCTTC
>TRBJ2-7|TRBV29-1|TRBD2|few
CSVGVSLAGEDEQYF
TGCAGCGTTGGAGTCTCACTAGCGGGAGAGGACGAGCAGTACTTC
>TRBJ1-5|TRBV6-1|-|few
CASSVDSYNQPQHF
TGTGCCAGCAGTGTGGACAGCTACAATCAGCCCCAGCATTTT